The present T cell receptor (beta chain) was sequenced within a study of blood T cell repertoires in COVID-19. V gave up 5 bases and J gave up 6 bases; unmatched junction bases: 12. This CDR3 is built from 16 residues. From germline, CDR1 is LNHNV and CDR2 YYDKDF (reference sequence). Profiled with immunoSEQ multiplex PCR; TCRdb holds only in-frame clones, not every one. Altogether 300,000 to 400,000 clones are present, more than 75% being singletons, with the ten largest covering under 1.3%. This clone was observed a handful of times. Symptom resolution, clearance, or two negative PCRs marked the recovered donors of Cohort 3.

The material sequenced was PBMCs or T cells enriched from blood (not recorded which). The receptor comes from a woman between 25 and 40 years old who had recovered from COVID-19. This chain links TRBV15 with TRBJ1-4; 7 nucleotides line up with TRBD1. CDR3 DNA: TGTGCCACCAGCCCATTGAACAGGGGAATTGATGAAAAACTGTTTTTT. As protein: CATSPLNRGIDEKLFF.